This record concerns one T cell receptor beta chain sequence. Its specificity is not known. CDR1 and CDR2 from the germline V gene are MNHEY and SVGAGI. This CDR3 region has 15 residues. J gave up 0 bases and V 8 bases, and 7 bases lay outside the gene matches. The sample belongs to a study of T cell responses to AZD1222 COVID-19 vaccine. Study-wide results and caveats: Reports indicate that nearly half of spike-specific TCRs are directed at unmutated variant regions. A mostly white British donor set with more females was recruited, and clonal diversity was possibly underestimated.

Clones were sequenced by immunoSEQ multiplex PCR, and TCRdb holds only the in-frame ones, with some missing. The profile shows under 200,000 clones, 88% of them singletons. The source of this sequence is an adult who received the AZD1222 COVID-19 vaccine. The material sequenced was peripheral blood, taken 28 days after the second AZD1222 dose. This rearrangement joins TRBV6-5 to TRBJ1-3, with 7 bases matching TRBD1. The CDR3 reads CASVPGQSSGNTIYF. In DNA, the CDR3 is TGTGCCAGCGTACCGGGACAGAGCTCTGGAAACACCATATATTTT.